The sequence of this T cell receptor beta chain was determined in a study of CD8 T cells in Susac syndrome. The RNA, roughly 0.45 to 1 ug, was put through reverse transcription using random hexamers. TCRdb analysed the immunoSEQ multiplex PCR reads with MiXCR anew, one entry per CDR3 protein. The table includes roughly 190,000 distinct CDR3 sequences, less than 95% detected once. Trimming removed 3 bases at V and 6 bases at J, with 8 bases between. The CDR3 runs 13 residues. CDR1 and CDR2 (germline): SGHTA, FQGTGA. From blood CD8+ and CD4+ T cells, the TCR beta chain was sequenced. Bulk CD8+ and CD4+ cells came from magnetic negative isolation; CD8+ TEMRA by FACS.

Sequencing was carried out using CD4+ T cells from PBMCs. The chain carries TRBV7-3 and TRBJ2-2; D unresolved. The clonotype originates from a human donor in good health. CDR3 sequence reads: CASSFNPAGELFF. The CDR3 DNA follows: TGTGCCAGCAGCTTCAACCCGGCCGGGGAGCTGTTTTTT. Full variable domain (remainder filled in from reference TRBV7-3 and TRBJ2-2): GAGVSQTPSNKVTEKGKYVELRCDPISGHTALYWYRQSLGQGPEFLIYFQGTGAADDSGLPNDRFFAVRPEGSVSTLKIQRTERGDSAVYLCASSFNPAGELFFGEGSRLTVL.